The entry below gives a single TCR beta chain sequence along with its context. TCRdb's copy holds only in-frame clones and misses some; the assay was immunoSEQ multiplex PCR. The table shows just over 150,000 clones, with approximately 80% occurring only once. These data originate in a study of blood T cell repertoires in COVID-19. Germline values: CDR1 MGHDK, CDR2 SYGVNS. The CDR3 is 14 residues long. The V end lost 5 bases, the J end lost 1 base, and 6 bases lay between the germline ends. Material: peripheral blood. This chain joins TRBV25-1 and TRBJ2-6; weak D call: TRBD2 (5 bases). This sequence originates from a woman in her 40s with COVID-19, enrolled during active disease. The CDR3 here is CASSRGSGANVLTF. The CDR3 bases are TGTGCCAGCAGTCGCGGGTCTGGGGCCAACGTCCTGACTTTC.